This T cell receptor beta chain was obtained from a study of T cells in localized non-small cell lung cancer. The study, taken as a whole, reports: Researchers found a median around 50 of the top 100 tumor clones in adjacent lung. The highest T cell clonality was in uninvolved adjacent lung, above tumor. Longer overall survival associated with higher blood T cell density; shorter survival with higher adjacent-lung clonality. Analysis by sequencing included only one tumor region, so heterogeneity remains possible.

Clones were sequenced by immunoSEQ multiplex PCR, and TCRdb holds only the in-frame ones, with some missing. The sample consists of about 830 clones, around 30% of them appearing once. This clone was counted only a few times. As yet, its antigen is unknown. The CDR3 spans 16 residues. V shed 3 bases and J shed 0 bases, with 12 bases lying between them. CDR1 and CDR2 (germline): LNHNV, YYDKDF (reference sequence). The rearrangement joins TRBV15 to TRBJ1-3; perhaps TRBD1 as D (5 bases). This TCR was sampled from a male donor aged 60 or older with stage III lung adenocarcinoma. This material consisted of lung tumor tissue, taken before any cancer treatment. The CDR3, as DNA: TGTGCCACCAGCAGGTCCGCGACAGCCTCTGGAAACACCATATATTTT. This sequence encodes CATSRSATASGNTIYF.